This T cell receptor beta chain appears in the sequencing data of a study of long-term antiretroviral therapy in people with HIV. A v3.0 immunoSEQ assay was performed at survey level. Clones were read by immunoSEQ multiplex PCR, and TCRdb kept only the in-frame ones, dropping some. The data show about 27,000 clones, 80% to 90% seen once. V lost 3 bases to trimming and J lost 7 bases, with 11 bases between them. Germline CDR1 and CDR2: SGHRS and YFSETQ. CDR3 length: 13 amino acids. This sequence joins TRBV5-1 and TRBJ2-1; no clear D. The source of this sequence is a man between 40 and 49 years old with HIV. The sequencing here drew on unsorted PBMCs, taken 3 years after starting antiretroviral therapy. The CDR3 DNA sequence: TGCGCCAGCAGCTCCCGTCGGAGTAATGAGCAGTTCTTC. Its protein product is CASSSRRSNEQFF. The variable domain in full, completed from reference TRBV5-1 and TRBJ2-1, reads KAGVTQTPRYLIKTRGQQVTLSCSPISGHRSVSWYQQTPGQGLQFLFEYFSETQRNKGNFPGRFSGRQFSNSRSEMNVSTLELGDSALYLCASSSRRSNEQFFGPGTRLTVL.